A selection of T cell receptor beta chains follows, all from one sample in a study of cytomegalovirus exposure and HLA in healthy donors. Only in-frame clones appear in the TCRdb table, and some are missing; sequencing was by immunoSEQ multiplex PCR. The data show about 56,000 clones, with roughly 80% seen just once and approximately 1.7% held by the top ten. Sequenced material: PBMCs. The receptors stem from a man in his forties in good health and CMV-seronegative. Each CDR3 is given with its conserved first and last residue. The D gene is left open where the match is weak. A row's size may be missing; if present it is once, few, many or a size class.

>TRBJ2-3|NA|TRBV2|TRBD1
CASSEGDRAYF
TGTGCCAGCAGTGAGGGTGACAGGGCGTATTTT
>TRBJ1-6|NA|TRBV9|NA
CASSVGQGNSPLHF
TGTGCCAGCAGCGTAGGTCAGGGAAATTCACCCCTCCACTTT
>TRBJ2-6|NA|TRBV27|NA
CASSFSGNGANVLTF
TGTGCCAGCAGTTTTTCCGGGAATGGGGCCAACGTCCTGACTTTC
>TRBJ2-2|NA|TRBV9|NA
CASSAYGSNTGELFF
TGTGCCAGCAGTGCTTACGGGTCGAACACCGGGGAGCTGTTTTTT
>TRBJ2-5|NA|TRBV6-6|TRBD1
CASSQHRGRETQYF
TGTGCCAGCAGCCAACACAGGGGGCGAGAGACCCAGTACTTC
>TRBJ2-1|NA|TRBV4-3|NA
CASSQDNKLNEQFF
TGCGCCAGCAGCCAAGATAACAAATTGAATGAGCAGTTCTTC
>TRBJ2-5|NA|TRBV2|TRBD1
CASTMMRGLGETQYF
TGTGCCAGTACAATGATGAGGGGGCTAGGAGAGACCCAGTACTTC
>TRBJ2-2|NA|TRBV19|TRBD1
CASSTGQGDYGELFF
TGTGCCAGTAGTACGGGACAGGGAGACTACGGGGAGCTGTTTTTT
>TRBJ2-5|NA|TRBV13|NA
CATASRGSIQETQYF
TGTGCCACCGCCTCGCGGGGCTCAATCCAAGAGACCCAGTACTTC
>TRBJ1-6|NA|TRBV2|TRBD1
CASSAPGQLNSPLHF
TGTGCCAGCAGTGCACCGGGACAGCTAAATTCACCCCTCCACTTT
>TRBJ1-1|NA|TRBV6-5|NA
CASTLNVNTEAFF
TGTGCCAGCACCCTAAATGTGAACACTGAAGCTTTCTTT
>TRBJ2-7|NA|TRBV6-5|TRBD2
CASSSLLAGPYEQYF
TGTGCCAGCAGTTCCTTACTAGCGGGCCCCTACGAGCAGTACTTC
>TRBJ2-3|NA|TRBV27|TRBD2
CASSRLTSGGWDTQYF
TGTGCCAGCAGTAGATTGACTAGCGGGGGTTGGGATACGCAGTATTTT
>TRBJ2-7|NA|TRBV2|NA
CASSDQNEQYF
TGTGCCAGCAGTGATCAGAACGAGCAGTACTTC
>TRBJ2-3|NA|TRBV28|NA
CASSLTNKDTQYF
TGTGCCAGCAGCTTGACTAATAAAGATACGCAGTATTTT
>TRBJ2-7|NA|TRBV2|NA
CASRLLASSSYEQYF
TGTGCCAGCAGGCTCCTAGCGTCGAGCTCCTACGAGCAGTACTTC
>TRBJ2-1|NA|TRBV6-1|TRBD2
CASSEGLAGVEQFF
TGTGCCAGCAGTGAGGGACTAGCGGGGGTAGAGCAGTTCTTC
>TRBJ1-3|NA|TRBV29-1|TRBD1
CSVDWTGDGNTIYF
TGCAGCGTTGATTGGACAGGGGATGGAAACACCATATATTTT
>TRBJ1-1|NA|TRBV19|TRBD1
CASSIRQGSGNTEAFF
TGTGCCAGTAGTATCCGACAGGGTTCCGGGAACACTGAAGCTTTCTTT
>TRBJ2-3|NA|TRBV6-5|TRBD2
CASSSSGDVVDTQYF
TGTGCCAGCAGTTCTAGCGGGGACGTCGTTGATACGCAGTATTTT
>TRBJ2-6|NA|TRBV25-1|TRBD2
CASSDPGGANVLTF
TGTGCCAGCAGTGACCCGGGGGGGGCCAATGTCCTGACTTTC
>TRBJ2-5|NA|TRBV9|TRBD2
CASSAAPGGDQETQYF
TGTGCCAGCAGCGCGGCCCCGGGGGGAGACCAAGAGACCCAGTACTTC
>TRBJ2-7|NA|TRBV10-3|NA
CAISSQGISYEQYF
TGTGCCATCAGTTCCCAGGGGATCTCCTACGAGCAGTACTTC
>TRBJ2-1|NA|TRBV6-1|NA
CASDRLDEQFF
TGTGCCAGCGATCGACTTGATGAGCAGTTCTTC
>TRBJ1-1|NA|TRBV28|NA
CASSPTGLNTEAFF
TGTGCCAGCAGCCCAACAGGGTTGAACACTGAAGCTTTCTTT
>TRBJ2-3|NA|TRBV7-3|TRBD2
CASSPGGDTQYF
TGTGCCAGCAGCCCGGGGGGGGATACGCAGTATTTT
>TRBJ1-4|once|TRBV4-3|TRBD1
CASSQDPGQPNEKLFF
TGCGCCAGCAGCCAAGATCCGGGACAGCCTAATGAAAAACTGTTTTTT